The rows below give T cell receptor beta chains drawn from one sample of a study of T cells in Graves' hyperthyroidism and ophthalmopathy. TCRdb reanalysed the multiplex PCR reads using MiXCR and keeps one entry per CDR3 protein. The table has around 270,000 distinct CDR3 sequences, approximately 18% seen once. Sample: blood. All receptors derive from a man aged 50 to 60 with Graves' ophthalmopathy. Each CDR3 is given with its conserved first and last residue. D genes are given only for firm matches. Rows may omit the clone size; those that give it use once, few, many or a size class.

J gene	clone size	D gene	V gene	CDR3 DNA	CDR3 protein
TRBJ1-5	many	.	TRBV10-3	TGTGCCATCAGTGAGACCGGGGCGGGGAATCAGCCCCAGCATTTT	CAISETGAGNQPQHF
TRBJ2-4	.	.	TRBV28	TGTGCCAGCAGTCCAAACGCGAGCGGCAAAAACATTCAGTACTTC	CASSPNASGKNIQYF
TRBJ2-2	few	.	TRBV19	TGTGCCAGTAAATCGGGGCAGGGTGGGACCGGGGAGCTGTTTTTT	CASKSGQGGTGELFF
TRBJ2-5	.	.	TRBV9	TGTGCCAGCAGCGCGGGATATTCGTACCAAGAGACCCAGTACTTC	CASSAGYSYQETQYF
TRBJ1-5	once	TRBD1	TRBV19	TGTGCCAGTAGTATAGAAGGGACAGGCAATCAGCCCCAGCATTTT	CASSIEGTGNQPQHF
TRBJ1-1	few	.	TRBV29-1	TGCAGCGTTGTCAGGTCAGACACTGAAGCTTTCTTT	CSVVRSDTEAFF
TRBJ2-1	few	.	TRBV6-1	TGTGCCAGCAGCCCCGGTCCGGGGATCTACAATGAGCAGTTCTTC	CASSPGPGIYNEQFF
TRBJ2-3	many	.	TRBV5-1	TGCGCCAGCAGCAAGGACTCGGCCACAGATACGCAGTATTTT	CASSKDSATDTQYF
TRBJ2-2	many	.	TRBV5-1	TGCGCCAGCAGTGGGTTCAGGGGAGGCACCGGGGAGCTGTTTTTT	CASSGFRGGTGELFF
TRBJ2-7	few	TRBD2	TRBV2	TGTGCCAGCAGTACTGCTAGCGGCCTATCCTACGAGCAGTACTTC	CASSTASGLSYEQYF
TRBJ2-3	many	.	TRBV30	TGTGCCTGGGATAAAGTTGGGGGAAGCACAGATACGCAGTATTTT	CAWDKVGGSTDTQYF
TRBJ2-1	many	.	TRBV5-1	TGCGCCAGCAGCGGGGACGGGGGAACCTACAATGAGCAGTTCTTC	CASSGDGGTYNEQFF
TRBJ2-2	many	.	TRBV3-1	TGTGCCAGCAGCCACGATGTCGGGGGGGAGCTGTTTTTT	CASSHDVGGELFF
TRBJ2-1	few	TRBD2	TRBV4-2	TGTGCCAGCAGCCAAGAGAGCCTCGGCGGGACTAGCGGGCCGCGCTCCTACAATGAGCAGTTCTTC	CASSQESLGGTSGPRSYNEQFF
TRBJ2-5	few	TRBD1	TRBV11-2	TGTGCCAGCAGCTTAGATCGGGCAGGGGGTTTGGAGACCCAGTACTTC	CASSLDRAGGLETQYF
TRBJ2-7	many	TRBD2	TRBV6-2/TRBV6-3	TGTGCCAGCAGTTCCGGCAGCGGGAGGTATGAGCAGTACTTC	CASSSGSGRYEQYF
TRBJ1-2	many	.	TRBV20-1	TGCAGTGCCCCCTACCCCGGACAGCGTTATGGCTACACCTTC	CSAPYPGQRYGYTF
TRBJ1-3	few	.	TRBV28	TGTGCCAGCAGTTTGACCTCTGGAAACACCATATATTTT	CASSLTSGNTIYF
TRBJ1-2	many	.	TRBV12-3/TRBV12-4	TGTGCCAGCAGTCTGCAGGTGGCCCGGTATGGCTACACCTTC	CASSLQVARYGYTF
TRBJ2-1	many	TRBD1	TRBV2	TGTGCCAGCAGCGTGGGGACAGGGGCTCTTTCCTACAATGAGCAGTTCTTC	CASSVGTGALSYNEQFF
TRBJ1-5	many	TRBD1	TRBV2	TGTGCCAGCAGGACAGGACAGGGAGGCAATCAGCCCCAGCATTTT	CASRTGQGGNQPQHF
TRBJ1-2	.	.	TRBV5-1	TGCGCCAGCAGCTTTGGACAGAATGGCTACACCTTC	CASSFGQNGYTF
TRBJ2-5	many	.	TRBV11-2	TGTGCCAGCAGCTCTCTAGAGACCCAGTACTTC	CASSSLETQYF
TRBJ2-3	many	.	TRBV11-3	TGTGCCAGCAGTGGGGCCGAAAGCACAGATACGCAGTATTTT	CASSGAESTDTQYF
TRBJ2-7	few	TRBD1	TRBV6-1	TGTGCCAGCAGGGCGGGACAGGGGGCCTACGAGCAGTACTTC	CASRAGQGAYEQYF
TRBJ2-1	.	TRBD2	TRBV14	TGTGCCAGCAGCAGCCTGACTAGCGGGAGGGCCGATGAGCAGTTCTTC	CASSSLTSGRADEQFF
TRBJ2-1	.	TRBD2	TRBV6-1	TGTGCCAGTAGACTAGCGGGAGACAATGAGCAGTTCTTC	CASRLAGDNEQFF
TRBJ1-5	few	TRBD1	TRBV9	TGTGCCAGCAGCGTAACGCCGACGACAGGGGCGAGCAATCAGCCCCAGCATTTT	CASSVTPTTGASNQPQHF
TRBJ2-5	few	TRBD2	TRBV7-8	TGTGCCAGCACCCGAGGACTAGCTGCTCAAGAGACCCAGTACTTC	CASTRGLAAQETQYF
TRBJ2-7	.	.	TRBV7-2	TGTGCCAGCAGCTTCAGGGTGGCTAGCAAGGACGAGCAGTACTTC	CASSFRVASKDEQYF
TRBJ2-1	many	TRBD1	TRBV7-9	TGTGCCAGCAGCTTAGGGACAGGGGGGGGGGAGCAGTTCTTC	CASSLGTGGGEQFF
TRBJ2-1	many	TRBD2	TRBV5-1	TGCGCCAGCAGCGTAGCGGGGGCCAACTACAATGAGCAGTTCTTC	CASSVAGANYNEQFF
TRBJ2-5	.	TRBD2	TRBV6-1	TGTGCCAGCAAACGGGGGGGGGAGACCCAGTACTTC	CASKRGGETQYF
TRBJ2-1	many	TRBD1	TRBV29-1	TGCAGCGTCGGGACAGGGGTTGAGCAGTTCTTC	CSVGTGVEQFF
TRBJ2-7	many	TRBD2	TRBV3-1	TGTGCCAGCACCGCAGCTAGCGGGGGGACCTACGAGCAGTACTTC	CASTAASGGTYEQYF
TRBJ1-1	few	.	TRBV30	TGTGCCTGGAGTCTTCTTCGGACTGAAGCTTTCTTT	CAWSLLRTEAFF
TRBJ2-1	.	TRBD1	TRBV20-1	TGCAGTGCGCCTCCCGGGACAGACCCGTACAATGAGCAGTTCTTC	CSAPPGTDPYNEQFF
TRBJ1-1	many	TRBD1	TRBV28	TGTGCCAGCAGTTTCAAGACAGGGGTTCATACTGAAGCTTTCTTT	CASSFKTGVHTEAFF
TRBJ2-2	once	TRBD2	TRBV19	TGTGCCAGTAGTATCCGGACTAGCGGGATGAGCACCGGGGAGCTGTTTTTT	CASSIRTSGMSTGELFF
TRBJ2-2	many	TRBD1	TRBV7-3	TGTGCCAGCAGCCCCGGACAGGCCGAGACCGGGGAGCTGTTTTTT	CASSPGQAETGELFF
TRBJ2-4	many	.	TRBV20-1	TGCAGTGCTAGAGGCGGGGACAAAAACATTCAGTACTTC	CSARGGDKNIQYF
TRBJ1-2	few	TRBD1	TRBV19	TGTGCCAGTAGTATAACCCCAGGGGGCATCAATGGCTACACCTTC	CASSITPGGINGYTF
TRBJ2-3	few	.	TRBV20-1	TGCAGTGCTAGAGATGCCCCAGATACGCAGTATTTT	CSARDAPDTQYF
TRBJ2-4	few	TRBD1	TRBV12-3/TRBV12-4	TGTGCCAGCAGTTTAGAGGGGGCGGCCAAAAACATTCAGTACTTC	CASSLEGAAKNIQYF
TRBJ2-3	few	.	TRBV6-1	TGTGCCAGCAGGCCAGGAAGAGGGTCAGATACGCAGTATTTT	CASRPGRGSDTQYF
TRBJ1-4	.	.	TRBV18	TGTGCCAGCTCACCCGCCGACTCACCAAATGAAAAACTGTTTTTT	CASSPADSPNEKLFF
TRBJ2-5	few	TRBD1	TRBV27	TGTGCCAGCAGTCCGGCTGGACAGGGATGGGTGGAGGAGACCCAGTACTTC	CASSPAGQGWVEETQYF
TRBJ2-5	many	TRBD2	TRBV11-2	TGTGCCAGCAGCCCTGGGGCGGGAGGGGTGACCCAGTACTTC	CASSPGAGGVTQYF
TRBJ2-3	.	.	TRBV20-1	TGCAGTGACAGCCCAGGGTGGTCAGGTACGCAGTATTTT	CSDSPGWSGTQYF
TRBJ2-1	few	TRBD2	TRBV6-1	TGTGCCAGCAATCCGACTAGCGAATACAATGAGCAGTTCTTC	CASNPTSEYNEQFF
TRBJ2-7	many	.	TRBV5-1	TGCGCCAGCAGCTGGCATGGTGGGGCCCCAAACGAGCAGTACTTC	CASSWHGGAPNEQYF
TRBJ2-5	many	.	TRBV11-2	TGTGCCAGCAGCTTAGCGGTGGGGGCTAGTGTCTACCAAGAGACCCAGTACTTC	CASSLAVGASVYQETQYF
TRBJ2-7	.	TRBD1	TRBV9	TGTGCCAGCAGCGGGGCCCCGCAAGTGGACAGGGCCTACGAGCAGTACTTC	CASSGAPQVDRAYEQYF
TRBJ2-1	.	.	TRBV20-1	TGCAGTGCTAGAGATGGATCAGGGGAGGGGTACAATGAGCAGTTCTTC	CSARDGSGEGYNEQFF
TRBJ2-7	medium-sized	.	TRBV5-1	TGCGCCAGCAGCTTGGACCCTCTCGCCTACGAGCAGTACTTC	CASSLDPLAYEQYF